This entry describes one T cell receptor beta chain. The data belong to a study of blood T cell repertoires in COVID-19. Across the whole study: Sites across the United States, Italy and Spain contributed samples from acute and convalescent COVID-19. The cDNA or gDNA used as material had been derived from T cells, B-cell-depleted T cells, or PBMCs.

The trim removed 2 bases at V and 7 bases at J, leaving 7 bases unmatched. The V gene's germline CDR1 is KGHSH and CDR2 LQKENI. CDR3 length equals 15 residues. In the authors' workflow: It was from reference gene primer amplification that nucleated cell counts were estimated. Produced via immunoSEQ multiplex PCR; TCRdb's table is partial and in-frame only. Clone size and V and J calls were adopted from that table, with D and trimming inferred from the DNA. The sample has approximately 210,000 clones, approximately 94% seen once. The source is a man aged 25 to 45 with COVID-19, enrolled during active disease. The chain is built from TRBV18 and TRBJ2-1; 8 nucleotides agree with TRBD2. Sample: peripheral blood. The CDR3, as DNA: TGTGCCAGCTCACCAGTTGGCGGGGGGACAAATGAGCAGTTCTTC. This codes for CASSPVGGGTNEQFF.